This T cell receptor (beta chain) appears in the sequencing data of a study of T cells in Graves' hyperthyroidism and ophthalmopathy. V was cut by 3 bases and J by 7 bases, with 13 bases left in between. There are 14 residues in the CDR3. CDR1 is MNHNS and CDR2 is SASEGT in the germline V gene. RNA transcripts were the template for amplifying TCR beta CDR3 regions. HTBI primers were employed in a first-round RT-PCR of the TCR CDR3. TCRdb reprocessed the multiplex PCR reads via MiXCR and lists one record per CDR3 protein. The sample has about 350,000 distinct CDR3 sequences, approximately 13% seen once. At least ten counts were recorded for this clonotype.

The TCR sequence derives from a woman in her 30s with Graves' hyperthyroidism. Sequenced input: blood. The chain recombines TRBV6-1 with TRBJ1-5; D remains unclear. In nucleotides, the CDR3 is TGTGCCAGCAGTGACCCTATCCGCGGGCAGCCCCAGCATTTT. This sequence encodes CASSDPIRGQPQHF.